The rows below give T cell receptor beta chains drawn from one sample of a study of shared clonotypes between healthy human individuals. Data came from immunoSEQ multiplex PCR; TCRdb stores just in-frame clones and leaves some out. The sample includes 2 million to 2.5 million clones, about 90% of them seen just once. The sequenced sample was naive CD4+ T cells from PBMCs. Receptors were obtained from a man aged 18 to 30 in good health. Some clones in this sample may be carry-over from other donors' samples. Each CDR3 is given with its conserved first and last residue. D genes are given only for firm matches. Size is omitted from some rows. Given values are once, few, many or a class for expanded clones.

V	D	J	size	DNA	CDR3
TRBV5-1	TRBD2	TRBJ2-1	NA	TGCGCCAGCAGGTGGACTAGCGGTAGCTCCTACAATGAGCAGTTCTTC	CASRWTSGSSYNEQFF
TRBV28	NA	TRBJ1-1	few	TGTGCCAGCAGGCCCCCCATGAACACTGAAGCTTTCTTT	CASRPPMNTEAFF
TRBV7-2	TRBD2	TRBJ2-3	NA	TGTGCCAGCAGCTTACTTAGCGGGAGGGTCGCGGATACGCAGTATTTT	CASSLLSGRVADTQYF
TRBV2	NA	TRBJ2-7	NA	TGTGCCAGCAGTGAAGGGGGCCAGCCCGCCTACGAGCAGTACTTC	CASSEGGQPAYEQYF
TRBV2	NA	TRBJ2-7	once	TGTGCCAGCAGTGAAGGCCCGGTCCGAAGCTCCTACGAGCAGTACTTC	CASSEGPVRSSYEQYF
TRBV15	TRBD2	TRBJ2-7	once	TGTGCCACCAGCAGAGATTGGGCAGGGACTAGCGGGAGCTACGAGCAGTACTTC	CATSRDWAGTSGSYEQYF
TRBV5-4	NA	TRBJ1-4	NA	TGTGCCAGCAGCTTGACGCCAGGGACTCAAGATGAAAAACTGTTTTTT	CASSLTPGTQDEKLFF
TRBV4-2	NA	TRBJ2-2	NA	TGTGCCAGCAGCCAGGCCCTGCCAGTGGACACCGGGGAGCTGTTTTTT	CASSQALPVDTGELFF
TRBV5-4	TRBD1	TRBJ1-2	NA	TGTGCCAGCAGCTTGGGGTCACAGGGGGCCTACGGCTACACCTTC	CASSLGSQGAYGYTF
TRBV5-4	TRBD2	TRBJ2-7	NA	TGTGCCAGCAGCCATCCGGGACTAGCGGATTACGAGCAGTACTTC	CASSHPGLADYEQYF
TRBV5-4	TRBD1	TRBJ1-2	NA	TGTGCCAGCAGCCCGGCGGAGGGGGCGGAGGGCTACACCTTC	CASSPAEGAEGYTF
TRBV5-1	TRBD1	TRBJ1-2	NA	TGCGCCAGCAGGACGGGACAGCCGTATGGCTACACCTTC	CASRTGQPYGYTF
TRBV29-1	TRBD1	TRBJ2-6	NA	TGCAGCGTTTCGGGGACAGGATCTGGGGCCAACGTCCTGACTTTC	CSVSGTGSGANVLTF
TRBV27	NA	TRBJ1-5	once	TGTGCCAGCAGTTTATCAGGGTTAGGGCAGCCCCAGCATTTT	CASSLSGLGQPQHF
TRBV19	TRBD2	TRBJ2-1	NA	TGTGCCAGTAGTCCAAGACTAGCGGGAGGCTACAATGAGCAGTTCTTC	CASSPRLAGGYNEQFF
TRBV9	TRBD1	TRBJ2-2	NA	TGTGCCAGCAGCGTAGAGGCAGGGGGTTACACCGGGGAGCTGTTTTTT	CASSVEAGGYTGELFF
TRBV11-3	NA	TRBJ1-4	NA	TGTCTCCTGCGGGCCCCCCAGCGCGAAAAACTGTTTTTT	CLLRAPQREKLFF
TRBV19	TRBD1	TRBJ2-5	NA	TGTGCCAGTAGTATACCGGGACAGGGGTGGGAGACCCAGTACTTC	CASSIPGQGWETQYF
TRBV19	TRBD1	TRBJ2-7	NA	TGTGCCAGTAGTTCAAAACCGGGACAGGCCTCCTACGAGCAGTACTTC	CASSSKPGQASYEQYF
TRBV18	NA	TRBJ1-5	NA	TGTGCCAGCTCACCACCGGGAGCTGCTTATAGCAATCAGCCCCAGCATTTT	CASSPPGAAYSNQPQHF
TRBV2	NA	TRBJ2-3	NA	TGTGCCAGCAGTGAGGGTCTATCTGCAGATACGCAGTATTTT	CASSEGLSADTQYF
TRBV13	NA	TRBJ2-5	once	TGTGCCAGCAGCCCCCTGGGGAGAGAGACCCAGTACTTC	CASSPLGRETQYF
TRBV7-9	NA	TRBJ2-1	NA	TGTGCCAGCAGCTTTAGGAGGGGATCCTACAATGAGCAGTTCTTC	CASSFRRGSYNEQFF
TRBV5-1	NA	TRBJ1-2	once	TGCGCCAGCAGCCCCTCGGGCGGACCTAACTATGGCTACACCTTC	CASSPSGGPNYGYTF
TRBV5-1	NA	TRBJ2-7	NA	TGCGCCAGCAGCTCCGGGGGACTCGGGCCCGGAGAGCAGTACTTC	CASSSGGLGPGEQYF
TRBV9	NA	TRBJ2-7	NA	TGTGCCAGCAGCCCTCGCGGAGGTTTCGGCTACGAGCAGTACTTC	CASSPRGGFGYEQYF
TRBV6-1	NA	TRBJ1-3	NA	TGTGCCAGCAGTGACCAGGGAGGTGCGGGAAACACCATATATTTT	CASSDQGGAGNTIYF
TRBV5-1	NA	TRBJ1-1	NA	TGCGCCAGCAGCGCACAGGGCCTGAACACTGAAGCTTTCTTT	CASSAQGLNTEAFF
TRBV4-2	NA	TRBJ2-7	NA	TGTGCCAGCAGCCAAGATCGGTTCGGAGGGGAGAACTACGAGCAGTACTTC	CASSQDRFGGENYEQYF